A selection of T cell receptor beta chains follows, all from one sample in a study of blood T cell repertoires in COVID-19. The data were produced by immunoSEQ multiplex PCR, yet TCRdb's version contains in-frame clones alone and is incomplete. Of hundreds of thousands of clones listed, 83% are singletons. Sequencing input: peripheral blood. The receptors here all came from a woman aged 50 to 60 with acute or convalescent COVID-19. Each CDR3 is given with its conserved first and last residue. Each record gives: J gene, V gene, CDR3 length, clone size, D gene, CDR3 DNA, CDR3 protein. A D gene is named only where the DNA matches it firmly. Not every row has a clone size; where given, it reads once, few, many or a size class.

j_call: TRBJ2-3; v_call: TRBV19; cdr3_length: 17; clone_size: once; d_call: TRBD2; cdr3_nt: TGTGCCAGTAGTACACGTATTAGCGGGACTCTCACAGATACGCAGTATTTT; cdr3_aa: CASSTRISGTLTDTQYF
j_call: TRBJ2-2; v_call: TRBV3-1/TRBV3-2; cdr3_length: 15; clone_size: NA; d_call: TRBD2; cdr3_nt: TGTGCCAGCAGCGCTCCGGGACTAGCGTCCGGGGAGCTGTTTTTT; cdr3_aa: CASSAPGLASGELFF
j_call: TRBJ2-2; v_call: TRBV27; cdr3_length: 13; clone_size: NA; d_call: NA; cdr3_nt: TGTGCCAGCAGTTTATCGTCCCTCGGGGAGCTGTTTTTT; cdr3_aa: CASSLSSLGELFF
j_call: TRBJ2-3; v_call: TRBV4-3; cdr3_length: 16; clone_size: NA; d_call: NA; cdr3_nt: TGCGCCAGCAGCCAAGGTATTAGCGGCCTCACAGATACGCAGTATTTT; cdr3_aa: CASSQGISGLTDTQYF
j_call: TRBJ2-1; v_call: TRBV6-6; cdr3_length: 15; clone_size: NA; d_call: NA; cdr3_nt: TGTGCCAGCAGTTACGAGCTAGCGACCTACAATGAGCAGTTCTTC; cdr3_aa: CASSYELATYNEQFF
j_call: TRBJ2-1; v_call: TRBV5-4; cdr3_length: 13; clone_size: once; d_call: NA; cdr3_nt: TGTGCCAGCAGCTTACAAATTGCCAATGAGCAGTTCTTC; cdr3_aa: CASSLQIANEQFF
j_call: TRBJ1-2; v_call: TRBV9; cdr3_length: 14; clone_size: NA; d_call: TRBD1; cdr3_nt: TGTGCCAGCAGCGGGGGACAGGGAAACTATGGCTACACCTTC; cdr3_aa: CASSGGQGNYGYTF
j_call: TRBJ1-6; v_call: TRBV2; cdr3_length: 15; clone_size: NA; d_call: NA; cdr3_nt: TGTGCCAGCAGTTACAGGGAACCCTATAATTCACCCCTCCACTTT; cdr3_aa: CASSYREPYNSPLHF
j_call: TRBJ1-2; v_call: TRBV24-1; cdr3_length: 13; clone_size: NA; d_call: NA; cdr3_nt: TGTGCCACCAGTGACAACAGGGTACATGGCTACACCTTC; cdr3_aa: CATSDNRVHGYTF
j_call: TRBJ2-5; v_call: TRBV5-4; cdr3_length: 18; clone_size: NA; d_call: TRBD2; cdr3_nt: TGTGCCAGCAGCCTCCAGAGGTATCGACTAGCGGACCAAGAGACCCAGTACTTC; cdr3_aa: CASSLQRYRLADQETQYF
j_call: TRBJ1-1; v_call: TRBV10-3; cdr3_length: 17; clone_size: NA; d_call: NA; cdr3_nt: TGTGCCATCAGTGAGTCGACTCGTCGAGGGATAAACACTGAAGCTTTCTTT; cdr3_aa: CAISESTRRGINTEAFF
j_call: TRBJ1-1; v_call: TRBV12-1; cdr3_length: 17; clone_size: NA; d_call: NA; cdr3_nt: TGTGCCAGCAGCCCCGACAGGGGGCTCTCCTTGAACACTGAAGCTTTCTTT; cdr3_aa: CASSPDRGLSLNTEAFF
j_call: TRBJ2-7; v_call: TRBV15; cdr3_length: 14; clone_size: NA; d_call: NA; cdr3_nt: TGTGCCACCAGCCTACCCTCTTCTGCGCGGGAGCAGTACTTC; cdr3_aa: CATSLPSSAREQYF
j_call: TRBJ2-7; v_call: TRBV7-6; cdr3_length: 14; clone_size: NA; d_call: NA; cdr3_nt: TGTGCCAGCAGCTTAGGAACAGGAGCCTACGAGCAGTACTTC; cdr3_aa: CASSLGTGAYEQYF
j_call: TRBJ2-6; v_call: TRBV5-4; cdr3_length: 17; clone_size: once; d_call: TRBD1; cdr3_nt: TGTGCCAGCAGCTTGCTTCAGGGGGCGCCCGGGGCCAACGTCCTGACTTTC; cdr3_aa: CASSLLQGAPGANVLTF
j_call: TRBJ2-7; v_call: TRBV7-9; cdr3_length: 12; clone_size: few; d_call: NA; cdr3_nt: TGTGCCAGCAGCTTAGACAGGGCGCAGCAGTACTTC; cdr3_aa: CASSLDRAQQYF
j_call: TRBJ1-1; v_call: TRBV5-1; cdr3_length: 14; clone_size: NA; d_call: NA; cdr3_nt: TGCGCCAGCAGCTTGGCAGGGATGAACACTGAAGCTTTCTTT; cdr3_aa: CASSLAGMNTEAFF
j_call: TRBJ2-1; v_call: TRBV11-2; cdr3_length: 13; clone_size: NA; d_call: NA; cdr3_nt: TGTGCCAGCAGCTTGTCGGACTGGAATGAGCAGTTCTTC; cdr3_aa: CASSLSDWNEQFF
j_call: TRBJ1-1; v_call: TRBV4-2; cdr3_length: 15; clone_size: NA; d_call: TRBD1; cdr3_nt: TGTGCCAGCAGCCAAAAGGACAGGACAAACACTGAAGCTTTCTTT; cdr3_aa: CASSQKDRTNTEAFF
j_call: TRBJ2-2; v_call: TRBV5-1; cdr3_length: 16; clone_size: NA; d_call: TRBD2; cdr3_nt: TGCGCCAGCAGCCCAACCGTTACTAGCGGGGACGGGGAGCTGTTTTTT; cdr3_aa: CASSPTVTSGDGELFF
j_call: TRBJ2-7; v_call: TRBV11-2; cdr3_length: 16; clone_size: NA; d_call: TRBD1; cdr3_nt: TGTGCCAGCAGCCGATCTGGGCAGGGGGTCACCTACGAGCAGTACTTC; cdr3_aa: CASSRSGQGVTYEQYF
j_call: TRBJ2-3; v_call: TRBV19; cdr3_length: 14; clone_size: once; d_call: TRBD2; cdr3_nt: TGTGCCACAAAGCGGGAGTGGGGCACAGATACGCAGTATTTT; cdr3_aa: CATKREWGTDTQYF
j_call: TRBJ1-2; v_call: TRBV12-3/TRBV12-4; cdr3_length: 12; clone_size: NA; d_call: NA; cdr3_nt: TGTGCCAGCAGTTTTACGGACAGCGGCTACACCTTC; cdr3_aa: CASSFTDSGYTF
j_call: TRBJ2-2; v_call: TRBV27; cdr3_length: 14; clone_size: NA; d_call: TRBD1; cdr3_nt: TGTGCCAGCAGTTACAGGGGGCGGACCGGGGAGCTGTTTTTT; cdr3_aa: CASSYRGRTGELFF
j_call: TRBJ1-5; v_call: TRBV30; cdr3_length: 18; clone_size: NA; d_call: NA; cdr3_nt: TGTGCCTGGAGTGTACGAGCAGGGATCGGGTATAGCAATCAGCCCCAGCATTTT; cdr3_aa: CAWSVRAGIGYSNQPQHF
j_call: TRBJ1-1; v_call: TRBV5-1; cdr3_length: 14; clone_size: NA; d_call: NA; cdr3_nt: TGCGCCAGCAGCTTGCGACAGGCGAACACTGAAGCTTTCTTT; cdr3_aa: CASSLRQANTEAFF
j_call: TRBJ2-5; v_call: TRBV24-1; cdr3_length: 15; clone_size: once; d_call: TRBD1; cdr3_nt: TGTGCCACCAGTGATTTCGGACAGGGCAGAGAGACCCAGTACTTC; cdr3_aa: CATSDFGQGRETQYF
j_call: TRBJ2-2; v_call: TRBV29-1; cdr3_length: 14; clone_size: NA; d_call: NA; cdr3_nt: TGCAGCGTTGGTGGCGGGCGCAACACCGGGGAGCTGTTTTTT; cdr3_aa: CSVGGGRNTGELFF